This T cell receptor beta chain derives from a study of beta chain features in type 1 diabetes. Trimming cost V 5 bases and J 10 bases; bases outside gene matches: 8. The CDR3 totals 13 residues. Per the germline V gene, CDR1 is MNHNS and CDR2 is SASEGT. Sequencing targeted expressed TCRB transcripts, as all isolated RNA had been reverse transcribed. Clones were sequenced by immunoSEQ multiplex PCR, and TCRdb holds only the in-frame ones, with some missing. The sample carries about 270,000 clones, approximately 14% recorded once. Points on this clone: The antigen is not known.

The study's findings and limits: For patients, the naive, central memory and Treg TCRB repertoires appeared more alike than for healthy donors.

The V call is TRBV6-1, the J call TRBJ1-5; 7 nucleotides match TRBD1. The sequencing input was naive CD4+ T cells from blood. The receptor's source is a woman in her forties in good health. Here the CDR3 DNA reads TGTGCCAGCAGTTATGACAGGGCTGGTCCCCAGCATTTT. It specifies CASSYDRAGPQHF.